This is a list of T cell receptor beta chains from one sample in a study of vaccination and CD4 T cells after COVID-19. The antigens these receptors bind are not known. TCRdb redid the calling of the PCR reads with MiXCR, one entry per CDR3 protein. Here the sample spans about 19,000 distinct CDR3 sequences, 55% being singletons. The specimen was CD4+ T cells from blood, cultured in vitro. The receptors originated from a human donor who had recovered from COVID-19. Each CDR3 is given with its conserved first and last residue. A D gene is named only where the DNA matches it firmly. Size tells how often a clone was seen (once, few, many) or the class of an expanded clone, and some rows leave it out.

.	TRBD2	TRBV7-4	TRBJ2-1	CASSLPAGLEYNEQFF	TGTGCCAGCAGCTTACCGGCGGGACTAGAATACAATGAGCAGTTCTTC
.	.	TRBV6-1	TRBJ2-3	CASTQRGAWGADTQYF	TGTGCCAGCACCCAAAGGGGAGCCTGGGGCGCAGATACGCAGTATTTT
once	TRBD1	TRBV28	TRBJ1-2	CASSSPTGDFGYTF	TGTGCCAGCAGCTCCCCGACAGGGGATTTTGGCTACACCTTC
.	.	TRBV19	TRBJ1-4	CASSIGRGVGNEKLFF	TGTGCCAGTAGTATCGGCAGGGGTGTTGGTAATGAAAAACTGTTTTTT
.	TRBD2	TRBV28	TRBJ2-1	CASSLGGSTYNEQFF	TGTGCCAGCAGTTTAGGCGGGAGTACCTACAATGAGCAGTTCTTC
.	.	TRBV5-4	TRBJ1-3	CASSLGTPGNTIYF	TGTGCCAGCAGCTTAGGGACCCCTGGAAACACCATATATTTT
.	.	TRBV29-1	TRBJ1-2	CSVATPRAYGYTF	TGCAGCGTCGCGACACCGAGGGCCTATGGCTACACCTTC
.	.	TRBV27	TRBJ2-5	CASSWTYQETQYF	TGTGCCAGCAGTTGGACCTACCAAGAGACCCAGTACTTC
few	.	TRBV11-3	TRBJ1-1	CASSLETSEAFF	TGTGCCAGCAGCTTAGAAACTTCGGAAGCTTTCTTT
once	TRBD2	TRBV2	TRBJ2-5	CASRGTSGRPQETQYF	TGTGCCAGCAGGGGGACTAGCGGGAGACCCCAAGAGACCCAGTACTTC
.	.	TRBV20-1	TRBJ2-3	CSASLSRSFGTDTQYF	TGCAGTGCTTCCCTATCTCGGTCGTTTGGCACAGATACGCAGTATTTT
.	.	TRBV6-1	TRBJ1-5	CASSEALQGSNQSQHF	TGTGCCAGCAGTGAAGCGCTTCAGGGGAGCAATCAGTCCCAGCATTTT
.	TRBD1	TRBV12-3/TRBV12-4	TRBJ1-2	CASTLDRPYGYTF	TGTGCCAGCACCCTGGACAGGCCCTATGGCTACACCTTC
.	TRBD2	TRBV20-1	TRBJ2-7	CSAGGLGTSGSYEQYF	TGCAGTGCTGGAGGACTAGGGACTAGCGGATCCTACGAGCAGTACTTC
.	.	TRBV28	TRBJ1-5	CAGGEAYSNQPQHF	TGTGCGGGGGGGGAGGCGTATAGCAATCAGCCCCAGCATTTT
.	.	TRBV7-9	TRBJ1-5	CASSLAIGGSNQPQHF	TGTGCCAGCAGCTTAGCAATTGGGGGCAGCAATCAGCCCCAGCATTTT
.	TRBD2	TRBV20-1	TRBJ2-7	CSARAGPTSNEQYF	TGCAGTGCTAGAGCGGGCCCGACTAGCAACGAGCAGTACTTC
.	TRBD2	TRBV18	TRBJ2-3	CASSRDAGGPLGPDTQYF	TGTGCCAGCTCTCGGGATGCGGGAGGGCCTCTGGGCCCAGATACGCAGTATTTT
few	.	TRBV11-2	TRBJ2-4	CASSLDQPNIQYF	TGTGCCAGCAGCCTCGACCAACCAAACATTCAGTACTTC
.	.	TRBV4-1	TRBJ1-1	CASYKVGRRSTEAFF	TGCGCCTCTTATAAGGTTGGACGGCGGTCCACTGAAGCTTTCTTT
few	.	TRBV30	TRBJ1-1	CAWGAPDPAFF	TGTGCCTGGGGGGCCCCAGACCCAGCTTTCTTT
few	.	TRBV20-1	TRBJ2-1	CSASIWRSYNEQFF	TGCAGTGCTAGCATATGGCGGTCCTACAATGAGCAGTTCTTC